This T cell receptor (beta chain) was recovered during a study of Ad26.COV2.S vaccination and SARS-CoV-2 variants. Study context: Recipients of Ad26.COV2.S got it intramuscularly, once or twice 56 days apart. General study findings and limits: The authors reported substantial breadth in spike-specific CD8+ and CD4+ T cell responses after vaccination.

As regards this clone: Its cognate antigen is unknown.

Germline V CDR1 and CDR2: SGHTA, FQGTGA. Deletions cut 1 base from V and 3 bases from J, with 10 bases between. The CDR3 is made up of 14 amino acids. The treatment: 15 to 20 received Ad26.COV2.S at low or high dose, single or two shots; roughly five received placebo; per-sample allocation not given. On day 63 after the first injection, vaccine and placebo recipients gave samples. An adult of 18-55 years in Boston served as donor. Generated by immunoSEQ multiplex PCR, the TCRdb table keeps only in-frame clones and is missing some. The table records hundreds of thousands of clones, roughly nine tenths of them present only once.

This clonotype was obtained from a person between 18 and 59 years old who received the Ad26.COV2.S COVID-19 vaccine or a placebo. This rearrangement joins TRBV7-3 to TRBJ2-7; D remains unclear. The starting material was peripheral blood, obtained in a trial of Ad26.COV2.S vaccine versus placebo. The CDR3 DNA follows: TGTGCCAGCAGCTTAAACTCTCTTGGCTACGAGCAGTACTTC. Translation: CASSLNSLGYEQYF.